This T cell receptor beta chain was sequenced for a study of yellow fever vaccine responses in identical twins. There are 16 residues in the CDR3. In germline, CDR1 is LGHNA, CDR2 YNFKEQ. V lost 4 bases, J lost 4 bases, and 16 bases lay in between. With respect to this clonotype: Antigen specificity is unknown.

Notes on the study in general: Reportedly, the T cell response mounted by twins to vaccine seemed partly convergent, partly personalized.

Using its own MiXCR run on the RT-PCR reads, TCRdb lists one record per CDR3 protein. The sample contains about 16,000 distinct CDR3 sequences, roughly 80% of which appear only once. The material sequenced was T cells from blood (PBMCs), unsorted or a sorted subset (not recorded which), taken before or after yellow fever vaccination (not recorded which). This chain links TRBV4-2 with TRBJ2-2; no reliable D call. This TCR was recovered from a woman aged 18-30 years who received the yellow fever vaccine. In DNA, the CDR3 is TGTGCCAGCAGCCTTGAACGTCCAGTCACCACCGGGGAGCTGTTTTTT. Translating gives CASSLERPVTTGELFF.